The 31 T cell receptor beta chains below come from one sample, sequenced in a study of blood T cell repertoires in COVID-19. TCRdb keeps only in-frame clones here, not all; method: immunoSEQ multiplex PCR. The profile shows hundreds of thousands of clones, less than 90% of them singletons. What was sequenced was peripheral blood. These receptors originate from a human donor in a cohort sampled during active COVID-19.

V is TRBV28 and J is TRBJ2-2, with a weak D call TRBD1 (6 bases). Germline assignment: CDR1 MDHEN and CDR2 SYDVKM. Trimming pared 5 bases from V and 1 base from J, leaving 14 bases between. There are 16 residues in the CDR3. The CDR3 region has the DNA TGTGCCAGCAGTCGCGACCGACAGGTGAACACCGGGGAGCTGTTTTTT. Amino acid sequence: CASSRDRQVNTGELFF.

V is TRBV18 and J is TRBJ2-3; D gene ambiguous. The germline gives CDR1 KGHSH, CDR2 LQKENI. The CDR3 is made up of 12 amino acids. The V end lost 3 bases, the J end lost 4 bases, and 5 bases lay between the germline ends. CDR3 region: CASSPESDTQYF. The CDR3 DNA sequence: TGTGCCAGCTCACCGGAGTCAGATACGCAGTATTTT.

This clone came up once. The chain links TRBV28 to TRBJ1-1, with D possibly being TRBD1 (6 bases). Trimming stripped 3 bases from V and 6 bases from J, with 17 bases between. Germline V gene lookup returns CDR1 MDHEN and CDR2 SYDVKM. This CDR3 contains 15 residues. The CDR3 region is CASSFGTSKGAEAFF. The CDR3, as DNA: TGTGCCAGCAGTTTTGGGACGTCTAAGGGGGCTGAAGCTTTCTTT.

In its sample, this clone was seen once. CDR3 sequence (DNA): TGTGCCACTGCGGGGACTAGCAACCCCGGTACGCAGTATTTT. It yields the protein CATAGTSNPGTQYF. The chain recombines TRBV19 with TRBJ2-3; the match to TRBD2 covers 9 bases. This CDR3 contains 14 residues. V was pared by 10 bases and J by 8 bases, with 13 bases of the junction left unmatched. Germline CDR1 and CDR2: LNHDA and SQIVND (reference sequence).

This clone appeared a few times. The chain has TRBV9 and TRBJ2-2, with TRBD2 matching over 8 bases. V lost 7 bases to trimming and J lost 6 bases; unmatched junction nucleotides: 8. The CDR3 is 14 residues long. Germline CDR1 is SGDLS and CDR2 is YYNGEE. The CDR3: CASDQAGESGELFF. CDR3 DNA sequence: TGTGCCAGCGATCAAGCGGGAGAATCCGGGGAGCTGTTTTTT.

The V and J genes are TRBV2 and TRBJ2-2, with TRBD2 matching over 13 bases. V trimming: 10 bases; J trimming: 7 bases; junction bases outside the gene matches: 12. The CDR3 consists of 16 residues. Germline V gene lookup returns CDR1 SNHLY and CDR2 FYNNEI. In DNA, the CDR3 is TGTGCCAAAGGGACTAGCGGGACGACTGGTCACGGGGAGCTGTTTTTT. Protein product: CAKGTSGTTGHGELFF.

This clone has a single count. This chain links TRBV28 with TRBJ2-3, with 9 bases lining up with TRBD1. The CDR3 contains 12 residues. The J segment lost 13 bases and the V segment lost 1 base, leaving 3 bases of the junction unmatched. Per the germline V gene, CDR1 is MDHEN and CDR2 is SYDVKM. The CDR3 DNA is TGTGCCAGCAGTTTATTAAGGGACAGGGAGTATTTT. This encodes CASSLLRDREYF.

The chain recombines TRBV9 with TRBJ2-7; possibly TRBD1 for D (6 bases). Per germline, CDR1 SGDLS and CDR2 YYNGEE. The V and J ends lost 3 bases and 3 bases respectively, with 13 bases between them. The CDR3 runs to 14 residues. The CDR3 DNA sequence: TGTGCCAGCAGCGGAACGACAGGAAACTACGAGCAGTACTTC. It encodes CASSGTTGNYEQYF.

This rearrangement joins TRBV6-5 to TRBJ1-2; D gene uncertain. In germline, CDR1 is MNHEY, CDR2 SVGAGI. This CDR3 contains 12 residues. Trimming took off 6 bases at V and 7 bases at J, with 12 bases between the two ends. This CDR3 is CASRTLLGGYTF. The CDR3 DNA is TGTGCCAGCAGGACACTCCTCGGTGGCTACACCTTC.

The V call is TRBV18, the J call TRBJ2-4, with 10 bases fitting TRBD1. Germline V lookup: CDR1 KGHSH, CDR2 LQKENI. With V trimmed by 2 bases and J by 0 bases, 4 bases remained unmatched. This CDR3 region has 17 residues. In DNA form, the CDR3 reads TGTGCCAGCTCACCAGGCGGGACAGGGGTAGCCAAAAACATTCAGTACTTC. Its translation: CASSPGGTGVAKNIQYF.

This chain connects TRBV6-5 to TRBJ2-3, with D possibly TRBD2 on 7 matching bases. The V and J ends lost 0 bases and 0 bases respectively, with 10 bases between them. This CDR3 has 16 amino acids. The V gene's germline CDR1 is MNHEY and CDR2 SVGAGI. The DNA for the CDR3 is TGTGCCAGCAGTTACTCAGGGGGGGCCAGCACAGATACGCAGTATTTT. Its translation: CASSYSGGASTDTQYF.

CDR3 nucleotide sequence: TGTGCCAGCTCACCGGGCAGGACTAGCGGGGGAGATACGCAGTATTTT. Amino acid sequence: CASSPGRTSGGDTQYF. The chain carries TRBV18 and TRBJ2-3; 13 positions match TRBD2. CDR1 is KGHSH, CDR2 LQKENI, per germline. V dropped 3 bases and J dropped 5; count of bases not matched to a gene: 5. CDR3 length: 16 amino acids.

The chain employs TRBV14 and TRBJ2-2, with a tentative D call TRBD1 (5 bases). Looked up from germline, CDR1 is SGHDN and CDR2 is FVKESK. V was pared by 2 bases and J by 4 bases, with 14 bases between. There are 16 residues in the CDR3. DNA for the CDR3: TGTGCCAGCAGCCAAAGGGGCGACTTGCTCACCGGGGAGCTGTTTTTT. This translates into CASSQRGDLLTGELFF.

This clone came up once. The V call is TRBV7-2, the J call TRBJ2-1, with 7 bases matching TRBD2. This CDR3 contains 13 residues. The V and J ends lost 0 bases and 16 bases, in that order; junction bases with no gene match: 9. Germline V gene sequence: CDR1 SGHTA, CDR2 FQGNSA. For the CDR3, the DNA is TGTGCCAGCAGCTTAGCGAGGGACTACCATCACTTCTTC. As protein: CASSLARDYHHFF.

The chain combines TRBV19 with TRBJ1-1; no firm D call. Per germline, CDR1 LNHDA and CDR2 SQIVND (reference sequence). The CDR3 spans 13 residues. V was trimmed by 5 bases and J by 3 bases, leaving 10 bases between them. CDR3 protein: CASSLVLDTEAFF. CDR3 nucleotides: TGTGCCAGTAGTCTCGTACTTGACACTGAAGCTTTCTTT.

In DNA, the CDR3 is TGCAGCGTTGGGGACAGGGGGCGAGAAGGGCCCCAGCATTTT. Amino acid sequence: CSVGDRGREGPQHF. The genes are TRBV29-1 and TRBJ1-5; 12 nucleotides agree with TRBD1. The CDR3 consists of 14 residues. J lost 9 bases, V lost 4 bases, and 7 bases had no gene match. Germline V gives CDR1 SQVTM, CDR2 ANQGSEA.

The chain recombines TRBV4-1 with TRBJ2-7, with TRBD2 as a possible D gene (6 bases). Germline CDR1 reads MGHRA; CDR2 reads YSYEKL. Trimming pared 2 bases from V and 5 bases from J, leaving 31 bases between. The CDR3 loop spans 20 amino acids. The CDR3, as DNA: TGCGCCAGCAGCCAACACCCGGGGGTAGCGCGGGACCTCCTTTTGAACGAGCAGTACTTC. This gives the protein CASSQHPGVARDLLLNEQYF.

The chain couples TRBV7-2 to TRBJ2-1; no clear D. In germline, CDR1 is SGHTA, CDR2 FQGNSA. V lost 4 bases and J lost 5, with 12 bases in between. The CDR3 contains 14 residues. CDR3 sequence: CASSYYSRNNEQFF. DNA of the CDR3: TGTGCCAGCAGCTACTATAGCAGAAACAATGAGCAGTTCTTC. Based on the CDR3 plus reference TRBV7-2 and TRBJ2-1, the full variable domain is GAGVSQSPSNKVTEKGKDVELRCDPISGHTALYWYRQSLGQGLEFLIYFQGNSAPDKSGLPSDRFSAERTGGSVSTLTIQRTQQEDSAVYLCASSYYSRNNEQFFGPGTRLTVL.

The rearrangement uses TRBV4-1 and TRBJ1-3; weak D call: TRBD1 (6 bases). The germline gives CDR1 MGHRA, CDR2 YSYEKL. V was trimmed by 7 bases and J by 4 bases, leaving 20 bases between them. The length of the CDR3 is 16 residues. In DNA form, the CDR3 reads TGCGCCAGCACCCCACAGGGAGACCTTCAGGGAAACACCATATATTTT. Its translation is CASTPQGDLQGNTIYF.

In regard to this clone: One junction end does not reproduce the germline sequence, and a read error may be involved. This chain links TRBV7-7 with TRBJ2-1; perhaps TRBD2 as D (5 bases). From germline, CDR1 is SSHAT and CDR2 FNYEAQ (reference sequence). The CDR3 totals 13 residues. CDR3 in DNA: TGTGCTAGCAGCCTTGGACTTTTCGATGAGCAGTTCTTC. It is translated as CASSLGLFDEQFF.

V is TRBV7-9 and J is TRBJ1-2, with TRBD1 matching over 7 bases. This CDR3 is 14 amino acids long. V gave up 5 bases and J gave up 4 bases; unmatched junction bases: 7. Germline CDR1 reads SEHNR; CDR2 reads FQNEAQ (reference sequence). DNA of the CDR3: TGTGCCAGCAGCCCGGACAGGAGTCTCTATGGCTACACCTTC. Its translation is CASSPDRSLYGYTF.

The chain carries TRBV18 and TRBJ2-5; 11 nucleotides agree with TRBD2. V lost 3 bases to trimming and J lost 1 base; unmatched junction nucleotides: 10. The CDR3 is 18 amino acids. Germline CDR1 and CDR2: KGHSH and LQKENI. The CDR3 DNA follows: TGTGCCAGCTCACCGGATGCATACGGGACTAGCGGCCAAGAGACCCAGTACTTC. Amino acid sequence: CASSPDAYGTSGQETQYF.

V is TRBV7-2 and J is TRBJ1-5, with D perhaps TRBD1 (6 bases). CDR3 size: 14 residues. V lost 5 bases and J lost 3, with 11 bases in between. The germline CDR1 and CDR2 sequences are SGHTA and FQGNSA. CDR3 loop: CASSTRTDNQPQHF. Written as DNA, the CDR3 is TGTGCCAGCAGCACACGGACAGACAATCAGCCCCAGCATTTT.

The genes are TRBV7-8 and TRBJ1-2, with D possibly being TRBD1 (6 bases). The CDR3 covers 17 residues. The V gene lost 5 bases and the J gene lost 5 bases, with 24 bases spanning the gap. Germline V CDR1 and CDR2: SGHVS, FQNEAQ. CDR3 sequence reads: CASSHTPFAGASYGYTF. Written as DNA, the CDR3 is TGTGCCAGCAGCCACACGCCTTTCGCGGGGGCTTCTTATGGCTACACCTTC.

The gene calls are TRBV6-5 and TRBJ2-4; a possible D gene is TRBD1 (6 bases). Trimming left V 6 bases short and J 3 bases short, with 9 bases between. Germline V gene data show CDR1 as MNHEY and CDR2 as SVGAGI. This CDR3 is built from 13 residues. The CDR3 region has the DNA TGTGCCAGCAGCACCAGGGGCAAAAACATTCAGTACTTC. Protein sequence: CASSTRGKNIQYF.

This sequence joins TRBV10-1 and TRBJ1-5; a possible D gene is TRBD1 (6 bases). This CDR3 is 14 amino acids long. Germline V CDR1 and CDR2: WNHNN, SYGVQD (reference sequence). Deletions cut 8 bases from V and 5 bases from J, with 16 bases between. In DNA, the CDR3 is TGCGCCAGCCCGAGGCCTACAGGGTATCAGCCCCAGCATTTT. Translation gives CASPRPTGYQPQHF.

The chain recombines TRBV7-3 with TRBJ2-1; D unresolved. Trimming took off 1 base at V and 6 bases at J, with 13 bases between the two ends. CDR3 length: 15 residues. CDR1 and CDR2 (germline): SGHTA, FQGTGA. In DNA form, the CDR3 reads TGTGCCAGCAGCTTAATGGGTGGGTACAGCAATGAGCAGTTCTTC. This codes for CASSLMGGYSNEQFF.

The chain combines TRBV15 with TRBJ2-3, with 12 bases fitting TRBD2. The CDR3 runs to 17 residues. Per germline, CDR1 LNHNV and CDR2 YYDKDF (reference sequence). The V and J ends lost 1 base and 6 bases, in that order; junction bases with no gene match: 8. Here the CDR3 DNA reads TGTGCCACCAGCAGAGGATCCCCGGGACTAGCGGGTGATACGCAGTATTTT. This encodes CATSRGSPGLAGDTQYF.

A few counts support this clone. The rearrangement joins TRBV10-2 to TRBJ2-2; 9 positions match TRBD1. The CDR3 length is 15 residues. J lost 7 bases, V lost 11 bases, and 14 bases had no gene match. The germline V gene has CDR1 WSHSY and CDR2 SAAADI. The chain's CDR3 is CAGLIKGQGGGELFF. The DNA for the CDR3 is TGCGCCGGGCTCATTAAGGGACAGGGTGGCGGGGAGCTGTTTTTT.

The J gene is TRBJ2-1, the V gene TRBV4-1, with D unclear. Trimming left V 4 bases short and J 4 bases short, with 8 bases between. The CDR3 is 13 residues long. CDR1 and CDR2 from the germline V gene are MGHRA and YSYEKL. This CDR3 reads CASSPGSYNEQFF. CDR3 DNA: TGCGCCAGCAGCCCCGGGTCATACAATGAGCAGTTCTTC.

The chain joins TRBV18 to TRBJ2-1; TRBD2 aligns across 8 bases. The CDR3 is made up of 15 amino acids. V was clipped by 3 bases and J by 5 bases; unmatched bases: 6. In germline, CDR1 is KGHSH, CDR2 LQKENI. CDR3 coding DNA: TGTGCCAGCTCACCGGGACTAGAGCAAAACAATGAGCAGTTCTTC. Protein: CASSPGLEQNNEQFF.